The T cell receptor beta chain described here comes from a study of shared clonotypes between healthy human individuals. Naive CD8 populations comprised CD45RO-negative cells positively selected for CCR7, excluding terminally differentiated effector memory CD45RA+ cells. Recent vaccinations or acute infections were absent in the healthy HIV-negative adult donors. The donor cohort consisted entirely of Caucasian adults residing in Nashville, Tennessee. Using immunoSEQ multiplex PCR, the repertoire was profiled, and TCRdb retains in-frame clones only, with some absent. The repertoire holds fewer than 800,000 clones, with 92% as singletons. This sequence originates from a man aged 30 to 45 in good health. Sequenced material: naive CD8+ T cells sorted from blood.

The CDR3 region is CATGSDYSYNEQFF. The CDR3 bases are TGTGCCACGGGTAGCGATTACTCCTACAATGAGCAGTTCTTC. The chain is built from TRBV10-3 and TRBJ2-1, with a weak D call TRBD2 (5 bases). V was trimmed by 10 bases and J by 0 bases, leaving 13 bases between them. This CDR3 comprises 14 residues. Germline V gene data show CDR1 as ENHRY and CDR2 as SYGVKD.